The 15 T cell receptor beta chains reported below all come from one sample, sequenced in a study of shared clonotypes between healthy human individuals (dated by TCRdb to 2020 to 2022). The library relied on the immunoSEQ multiplex PCR assay. TCRdb holds this immuneACCESS table with in-frame rearrangements only. Some clones are missing; in checked studies, unresolved V genes explain under half, and the rest has no known cause. Counted in this sample were some 2,100,000 clones; around 95% of them appeared once. Around 0.13% of the sample belongs to the ten largest clones. Specimen: naive CD4+ T cells sorted from blood. This sample's cell subset or site label indicates: CD45RA+ positively selected. The receptors here all came from a man between 18 and 29 years old in good health.

Remarks on this clone: A junction end diverges from the germline sequence, so it may reflect a read error. The genes are TRBV5-4 and TRBJ2-7, with TRBD2 identical over 9 bases. The CDR3 spans 12 residues. CDR1 SGHNT and CDR2 YYREEE come from the germline V gene (reference sequence). The CDR3 DNA sequence: TGTGCCAGCAGCCTCGAGCGGGGGGCTTCGGACTTC. Its translation: CASSLERGASDF.

V usage is TRBV28 and J usage is TRBJ1-5, with no clear D. The CDR3 is 13 amino acids. V was trimmed by 2 bases and J by 4 bases, leaving 6 bases between them. Germline V CDR1 and CDR2: MDHEN, SYDVKM. The CDR3 here is CASSLTDNQPQHF. The CDR3 region has the DNA TGTGCCAGCAGTTTAACAGATAATCAGCCCCAGCATTTT. The full variable domain, rest sourced from reference TRBV28 and TRBJ1-5, is DVKVTQSSRYLVKRTGEKVFLECVQDMDHENMFWYRQDPGLGLRLIYFSYDVKMKEKGDIPEGYSVSREKKERFSLILESASTNQTSMYLCASSLTDNQPQHFGDGTRLSIL.

This rearrangement joins TRBV7-2 to TRBJ2-3; 8 bases match TRBD1. The CDR3 has 15 residues. The V segment lost 4 bases and the J segment 0 bases; nucleotides outside the gene matches: 3. Germline CDR1 and CDR2: SGHTA and FQGNSA. CDR3 in DNA: TGTGCCAGCAGCTCGACAGGGGTCAGCACAGATACGCAGTATTTT. This encodes CASSSTGVSTDTQYF.

The rearrangement uses TRBV5-4 and TRBJ2-7; tentatively, D is TRBD1 (6 bases). CDR3 length equals 17 residues. V was cut by 4 bases and J by 6 bases, with 26 bases left in between. Germline V gene lookup returns CDR1 SGHNT and CDR2 YYREEE (reference sequence). DNA of the CDR3: TGTGCCAGCAGCCCGGTAGGGGGTAGTACTGTCGTTTCCGAGCAGTACTTC. Protein: CASSPVGGSTVVSEQYF.

V and J are TRBV6-5 and TRBJ1-2, with a possible D match to TRBD1 (5 bases). V lost 6 bases and J 5 bases, leaving 13 bases between the germline ends. Germline lookup yields CDR1 MNHEY and CDR2 SVGAGI. The CDR3 extends over 13 amino acids. The CDR3 bases are TGTGCCAGCAGGAACGCACAGGAGTATGGCTACACCTTC. This translates into CASRNAQEYGYTF.

The chain joins TRBV5-1 to TRBJ1-4, with D possibly matching TRBD1 (5 bases). The length of the CDR3 is 15 residues. Germline values: CDR1 SGHRS, CDR2 YFSETQ. Trimming cost V 7 bases and J 8 bases, with 21 bases left between them. This CDR3 reads CASSTSIAGVEKLFF. The DNA for the CDR3 is TGCGCCAGCTCGACCTCCATCGCGGGGGTAGAAAAACTGTTTTTT.

A note on this clone: At the DNA level, this CDR3 is encoded by other sequences in the same sample as well. The CDR3 sequence: CAWSISSGNTIYF. The CDR3 DNA sequence: TGTGCCTGGAGTATCAGCTCTGGAAACACCATATATTTT. This chain links TRBV30 with TRBJ1-3, with D hard to call. Germline CDR1 and CDR2: GTSNPN and SVGIG (reference sequence). This CDR3 has 13 residues. V shed 2 bases and J shed 0 bases, with 5 bases lying between them.

The chain combines TRBV28 with TRBJ1-2; 11 nucleotides match TRBD1. V lost 11 bases to trimming and J lost 4 bases; unmatched junction nucleotides: 3. Germline V gene sequence: CDR1 MDHEN, CDR2 SYDVKM. CDR3 length: 12 residues. CDR3 coding DNA: TGTGCCGGACAGGGGGCGGGCTATGGCTACACCTTC. This codes for CAGQGAGYGYTF.

The chain links TRBV30 to TRBJ2-5; D not resolved. CDR1 GTSNPN and CDR2 SVGIG come from the germline V gene (reference sequence). CDR3 length: 10 residues. V gave up 4 bases and J gave up 5 bases, with 5 bases separating them. The CDR3: CAWKRETQYF. DNA for the CDR3: TGTGCCTGGAAAAGGGAGACCCAGTACTTC.

The chain is built from TRBV7-9 and TRBJ1-3; D perhaps matches TRBD1 (5 bases). V was cut by 5 bases and J by 1 base, with 15 bases left in between. CDR1 and CDR2 from the germline V gene are SEHNR and FQNEAQ (reference sequence). The CDR3 spans 16 residues. The CDR3: CASSPTGTLSGNTIYF. In DNA, the CDR3 is TGTGCCAGCAGCCCCACCGGGACCTTATCTGGAAACACCATATATTTT.

This clone was found a few times. The same CDR3 also results from other DNA sequences found in this sample. This rearrangement joins TRBV18 to TRBJ2-5, with D unresolved. Germline CDR1 and CDR2: KGHSH and LQKENI. V shed 3 bases and J shed 2 bases, with 4 bases lying between them. CDR3 length: 12 residues. The CDR3: CASSPYQETQYF. The CDR3 DNA is TGTGCCAGCTCACCCTATCAAGAGACCCAGTACTTC.

J is TRBJ1-4 and V is TRBV18; the match to TRBD1 covers 7 bases. Trimming at V came to 6 bases and at J to 11 bases, leaving 3 bases not matched to a gene. Per germline, CDR1 KGHSH and CDR2 LQKENI. The CDR3 extends over 11 amino acids. This CDR3 reads CASSDRVKLFF. CDR3 DNA: TGTGCCAGCTCCGACAGGGTTAAACTGTTTTTT.

This clone was counted once. The chain couples TRBV5-6 to TRBJ1-3; D gene unclear. From germline, CDR1 is SGHDT and CDR2 YYEEEE. This CDR3 comprises 14 residues. Trimming cost V 4 bases and J 4 bases, with 12 bases left between them. DNA for the CDR3: TGTGCCAGCAGCCCGCCGGCAGGAGGAAACACCATATATTTT. Its protein product is CASSPPAGGNTIYF.

The rearrangement joins TRBV27 to TRBJ2-7; maybe TRBD1 (5 bases). V dropped 1 base and J dropped 5 bases, with 9 bases sitting between them. This CDR3 comprises 13 residues. Germline V gene sequence: CDR1 MNHEY, CDR2 SMNVEV (reference sequence). The CDR3 is CASSLYRQNEQYF. CDR3 sequence (DNA): TGTGCCAGCAGTTTATACCGACAGAACGAGCAGTACTTC.

The chain is built from TRBV30 and TRBJ1-4, with D possibly matching TRBD1 (6 bases). The CDR3 extends over 15 amino acids. In germline, CDR1 is GTSNPN, CDR2 SVGIG (reference sequence). The V gene lost 1 base and the J gene lost 0 bases, with 9 bases spanning the gap. The CDR3 here is CAWSDAGATNEKLFF. The CDR3 coding sequence is TGTGCCTGGAGTGACGCAGGGGCAACTAATGAAAAACTGTTTTTT.